The clone carrying this TCR beta chain occurred once. The germline V and J ends were trimmed by 3 bases and 8 bases, with 6 bases remaining between them. The germline V gene has CDR1 SGHTA and CDR2 FQGNSA. There are 11 residues in the CDR3. These data belong to a study of blood T cell repertoires in COVID-19. Sequencing was performed with immunoSEQ multiplex PCR; in TCRdb, only in-frame clones are kept and a portion is missing. The sample holds 300,000 to 350,000 clones, roughly 90% seen once. The sequence was collected from a woman in her late teens or twenties with acute COVID-19. Material for sequencing was PBMCs or T cells enriched from blood (not recorded which). This rearrangement joins TRBV7-2 to TRBJ2-3; D uncertain. The CDR3 sequence: CASSFSGTQYF. The CDR3 bases are TGTGCCAGCAGCTTTTCGGGTACGCAGTATTTT.